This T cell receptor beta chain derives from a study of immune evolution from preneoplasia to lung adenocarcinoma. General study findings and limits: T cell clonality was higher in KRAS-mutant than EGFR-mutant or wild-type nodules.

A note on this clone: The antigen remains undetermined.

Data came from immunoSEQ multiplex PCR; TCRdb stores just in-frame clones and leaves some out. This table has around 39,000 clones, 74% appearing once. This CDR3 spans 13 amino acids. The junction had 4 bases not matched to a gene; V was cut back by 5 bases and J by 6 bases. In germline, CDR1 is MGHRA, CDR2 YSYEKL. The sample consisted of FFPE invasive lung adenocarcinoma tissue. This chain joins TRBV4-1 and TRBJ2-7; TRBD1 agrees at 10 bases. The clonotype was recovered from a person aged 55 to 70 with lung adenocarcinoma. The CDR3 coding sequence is TGCGCCAGCAGCAAGGGACAGGGGTCCGAGCAGTACTTC. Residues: CASSKGQGSEQYF.